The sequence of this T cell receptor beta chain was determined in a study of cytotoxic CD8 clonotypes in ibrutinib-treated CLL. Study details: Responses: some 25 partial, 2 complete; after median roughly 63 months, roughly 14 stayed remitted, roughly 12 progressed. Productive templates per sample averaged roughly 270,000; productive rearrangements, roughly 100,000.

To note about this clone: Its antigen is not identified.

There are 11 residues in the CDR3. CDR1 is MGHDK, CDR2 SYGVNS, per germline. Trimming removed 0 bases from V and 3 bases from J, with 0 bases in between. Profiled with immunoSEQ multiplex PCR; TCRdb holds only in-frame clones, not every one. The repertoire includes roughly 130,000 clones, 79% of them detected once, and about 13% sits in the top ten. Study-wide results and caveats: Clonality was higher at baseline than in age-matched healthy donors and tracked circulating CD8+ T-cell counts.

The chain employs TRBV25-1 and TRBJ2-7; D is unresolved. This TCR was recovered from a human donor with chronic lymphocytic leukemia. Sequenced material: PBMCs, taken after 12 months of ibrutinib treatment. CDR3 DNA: TGTGCCAGCAGTGAATACTACGAGCAGTACTTC. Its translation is CASSEYYEQYF.